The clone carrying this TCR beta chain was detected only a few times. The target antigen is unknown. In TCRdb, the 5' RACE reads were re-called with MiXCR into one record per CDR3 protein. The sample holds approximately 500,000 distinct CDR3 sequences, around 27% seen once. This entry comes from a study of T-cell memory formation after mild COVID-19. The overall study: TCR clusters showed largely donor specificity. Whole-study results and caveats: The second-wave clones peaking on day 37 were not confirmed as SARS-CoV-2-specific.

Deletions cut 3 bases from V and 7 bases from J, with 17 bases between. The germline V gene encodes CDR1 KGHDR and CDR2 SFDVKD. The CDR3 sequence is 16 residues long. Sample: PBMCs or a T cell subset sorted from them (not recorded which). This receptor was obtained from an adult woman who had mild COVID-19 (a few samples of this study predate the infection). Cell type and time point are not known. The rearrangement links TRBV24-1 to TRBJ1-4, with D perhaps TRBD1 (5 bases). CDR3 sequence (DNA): TGTGCCACCAGTGATCGGACGGGGGGTTGGGGTGAAAAACTGTTTTTT. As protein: CATSDRTGGWGEKLFF.